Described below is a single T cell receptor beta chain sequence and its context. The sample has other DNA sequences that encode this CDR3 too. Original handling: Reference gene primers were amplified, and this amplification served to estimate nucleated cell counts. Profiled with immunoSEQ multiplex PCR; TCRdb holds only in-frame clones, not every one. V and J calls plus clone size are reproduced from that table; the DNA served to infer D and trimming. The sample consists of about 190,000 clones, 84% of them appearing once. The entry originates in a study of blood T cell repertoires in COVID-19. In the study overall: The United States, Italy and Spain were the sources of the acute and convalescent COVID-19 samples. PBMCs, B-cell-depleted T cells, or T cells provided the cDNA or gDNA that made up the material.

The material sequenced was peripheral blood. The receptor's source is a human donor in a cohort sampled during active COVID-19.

The CDR3 sequence is CASSLGGDQPQHF. The CDR3 nucleotides are TGCGCCAGCAGCTTGGGAGGAGATCAGCCCCAGCATTTT. The V and J genes are TRBV5-1 and TRBJ1-5; no clear D gene. Germline values: CDR1 SGHRS, CDR2 YFSETQ. Trimming took 0 bases from V and 5 from J, leaving 6 bases between them. There are 13 residues in the CDR3.